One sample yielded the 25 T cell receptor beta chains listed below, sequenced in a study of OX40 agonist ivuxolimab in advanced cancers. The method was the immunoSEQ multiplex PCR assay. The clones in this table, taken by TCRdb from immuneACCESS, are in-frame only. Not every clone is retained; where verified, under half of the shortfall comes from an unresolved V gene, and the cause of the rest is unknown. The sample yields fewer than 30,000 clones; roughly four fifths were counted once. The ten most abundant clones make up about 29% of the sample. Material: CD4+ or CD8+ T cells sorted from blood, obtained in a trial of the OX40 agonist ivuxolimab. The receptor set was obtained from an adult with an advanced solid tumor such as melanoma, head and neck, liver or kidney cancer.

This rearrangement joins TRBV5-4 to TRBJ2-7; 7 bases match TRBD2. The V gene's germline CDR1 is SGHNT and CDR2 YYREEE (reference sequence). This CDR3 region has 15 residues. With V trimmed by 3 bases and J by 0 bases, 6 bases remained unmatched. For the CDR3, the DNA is TGTGCCAGCAGCTCCTTGGGCGGGAGCTCCTACGAGCAGTACTTC. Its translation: CASSSLGGSSYEQYF.

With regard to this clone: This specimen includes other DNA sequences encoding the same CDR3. Written as DNA, the CDR3 is TGTGCCAGCAGCTTGGGAAATCAGCCCCAGCATTTT. It is translated as CASSLGNQPQHF. The rearrangement uses TRBV7-9 and TRBJ1-5, with D unresolved. The CDR3 consists of 12 residues. Trimming cost V 3 bases and J 4 bases, with 4 bases left between them. Germline V gene data show CDR1 as SEHNR and CDR2 as FQNEAQ (reference sequence). Full variable domain (missing parts from reference TRBV7-9 and TRBJ1-5): DTGVSQNPRHKITKRGQNVTFRCDPISEHNRLYWYRQTLGQGPEFLTYFQNEAQLEKSRLLSDRFSAERPKGSFSTLEIQRTEQGDSAMYLCASSLGNQPQHFGDGTRLSIL.

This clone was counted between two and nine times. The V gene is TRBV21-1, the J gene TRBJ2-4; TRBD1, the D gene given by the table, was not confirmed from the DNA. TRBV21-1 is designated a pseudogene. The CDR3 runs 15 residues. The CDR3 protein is CASRSEDRDENIQYF. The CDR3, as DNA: TGTGCCAGCAGATCGGAAGACAGGGACGAAAACATTCAGTACTTC.

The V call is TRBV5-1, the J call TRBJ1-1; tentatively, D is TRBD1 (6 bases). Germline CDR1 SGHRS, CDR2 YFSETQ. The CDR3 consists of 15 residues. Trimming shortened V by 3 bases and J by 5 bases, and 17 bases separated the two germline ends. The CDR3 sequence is CASSYGQTGETEAFF. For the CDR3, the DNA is TGCGCCAGCAGCTATGGACAGACGGGGGAGACTGAAGCTTTCTTT.

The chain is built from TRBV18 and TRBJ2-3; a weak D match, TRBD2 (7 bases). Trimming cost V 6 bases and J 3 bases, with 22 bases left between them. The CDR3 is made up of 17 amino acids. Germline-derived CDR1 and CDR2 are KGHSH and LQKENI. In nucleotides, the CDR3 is TGTGCCAGCTCGATTAGTCAGGGGAGGGCCGGTACAGATACGCAGTATTTT. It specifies CASSISQGRAGTDTQYF. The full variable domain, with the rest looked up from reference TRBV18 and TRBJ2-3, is NAGVMQNPRHLVRRRGQEARLRCSPMKGHSHVYWYRQLPEEGLKFMVYLQKENIIDESGMPKERFSAEFPKEGPSILRIQQVVRGDSAAYFCASSISQGRAGTDTQYFGPGTRLTVL.

The CDR3 is CASSIQGGVTNYGYTF. CDR3 coding DNA: TGTGCCAGTAGTATCCAGGGTGGGGTTACTAACTATGGCTACACCTTC. The J gene is TRBJ1-2, the V gene TRBV19, with TRBD1 as a possible D gene (5 bases). This CDR3 is built from 16 residues. V shed 3 bases and J shed 0 bases, with 14 bases lying between them. CDR1 is LNHDA, CDR2 SQIVND, per germline (reference sequence).

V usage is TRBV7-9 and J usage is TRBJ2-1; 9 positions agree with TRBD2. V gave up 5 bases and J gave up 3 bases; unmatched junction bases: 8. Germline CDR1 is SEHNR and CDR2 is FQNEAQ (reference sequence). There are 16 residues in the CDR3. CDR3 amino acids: CASSPGSGGLYNEQFF. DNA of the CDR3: TGTGCCAGCAGCCCAGGTAGCGGGGGACTCTACAATGAGCAGTTCTTC.

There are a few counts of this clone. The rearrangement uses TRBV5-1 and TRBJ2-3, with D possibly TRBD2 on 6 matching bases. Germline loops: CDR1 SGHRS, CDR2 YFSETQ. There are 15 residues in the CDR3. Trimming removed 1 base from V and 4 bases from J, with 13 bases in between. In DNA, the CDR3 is TGCGCCAGCAGCTTGTGGGGGGACTCAGCAGATACGCAGTATTTT. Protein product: CASSLWGDSADTQYF.

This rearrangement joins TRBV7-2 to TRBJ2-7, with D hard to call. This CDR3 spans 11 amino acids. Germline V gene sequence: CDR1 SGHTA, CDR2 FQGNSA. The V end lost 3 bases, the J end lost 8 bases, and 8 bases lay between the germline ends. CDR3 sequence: CASSFMGKQYF. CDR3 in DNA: TGTGCCAGCAGCTTTATGGGAAAGCAGTACTTC.

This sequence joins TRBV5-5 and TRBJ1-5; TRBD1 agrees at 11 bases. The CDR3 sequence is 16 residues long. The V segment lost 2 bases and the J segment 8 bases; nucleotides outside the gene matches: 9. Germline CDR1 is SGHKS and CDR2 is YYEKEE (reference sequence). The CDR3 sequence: CASSFIGQGANEPQHF. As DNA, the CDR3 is TGTGCCAGCAGCTTCATAGGACAGGGGGCGAATGAGCCCCAGCATTTT.

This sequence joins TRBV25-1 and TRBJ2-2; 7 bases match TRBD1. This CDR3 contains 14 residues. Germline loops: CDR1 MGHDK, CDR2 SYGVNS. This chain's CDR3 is CIQDRRSNTGELFF. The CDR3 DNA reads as TGTATCCAGGACAGGCGATCTAACACCGGGGAGCTGTTTTTT.

The CDR3 DNA sequence: TGTGCCAGTAGTATAGTAGGGAGCTCCTACGAGCAGTACTTC. This encodes CASSIVGSSYEQYF. The chain employs TRBV19 and TRBJ2-7, with D maybe TRBD2 (5 bases). Germline CDR1 is LNHDA and CDR2 is SQIVND (reference sequence). V was pared by 1 base and J by 0 bases, with 7 bases between. The CDR3 consists of 14 residues.

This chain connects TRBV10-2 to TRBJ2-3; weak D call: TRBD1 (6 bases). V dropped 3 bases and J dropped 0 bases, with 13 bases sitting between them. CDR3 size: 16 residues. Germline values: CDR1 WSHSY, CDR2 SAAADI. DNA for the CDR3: TGCGCCAGCAGTGAACTGGGGGCGGAAAGCACAGATACGCAGTATTTT. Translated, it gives CASSELGAESTDTQYF.

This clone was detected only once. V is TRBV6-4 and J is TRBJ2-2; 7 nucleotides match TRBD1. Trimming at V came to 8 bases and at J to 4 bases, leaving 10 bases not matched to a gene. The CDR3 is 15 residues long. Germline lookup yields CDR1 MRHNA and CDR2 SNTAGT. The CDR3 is CASGPGTEITGELFF. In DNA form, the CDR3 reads TGTGCCAGCGGTCCTGGGACAGAAATCACCGGGGAGCTGTTTTTT.

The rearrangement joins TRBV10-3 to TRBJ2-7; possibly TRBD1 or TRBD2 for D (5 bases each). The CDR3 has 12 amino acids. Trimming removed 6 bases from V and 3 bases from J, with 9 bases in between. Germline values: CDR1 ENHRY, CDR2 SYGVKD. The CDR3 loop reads CAIRGDLYEQYF. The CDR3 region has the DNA TGTGCCATCAGGGGGGACCTCTACGAGCAGTACTTC.

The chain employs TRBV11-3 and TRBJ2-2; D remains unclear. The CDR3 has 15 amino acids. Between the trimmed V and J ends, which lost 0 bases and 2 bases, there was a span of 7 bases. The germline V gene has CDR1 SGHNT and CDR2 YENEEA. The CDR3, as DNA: TGTGCCAGCAGCTTAGAGGCAACCAACACCGGGGAGCTGTTTTTT. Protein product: CASSLEATNTGELFF.

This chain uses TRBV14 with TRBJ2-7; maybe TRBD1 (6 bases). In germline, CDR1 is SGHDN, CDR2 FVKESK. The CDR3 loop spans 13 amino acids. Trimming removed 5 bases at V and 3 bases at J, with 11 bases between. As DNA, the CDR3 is TGTGCCAGCAGCGAGGACAGTTTCTACGAGCAGTACTTC. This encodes CASSEDSFYEQYF.

The DNA for the CDR3 is TGCGCCAGCAGCGACGGCGGGGGTTCAGAGACCCAGTACTTC. Translating it yields CASSDGGGSETQYF. This rearrangement joins TRBV4-1 to TRBJ2-5, with 7 nucleotides matching TRBD2. The CDR3 covers 14 residues. Trimming cost V 5 bases and J 4 bases; bases outside gene matches: 7. Per the germline V gene, CDR1 is MGHRA and CDR2 is YSYEKL.

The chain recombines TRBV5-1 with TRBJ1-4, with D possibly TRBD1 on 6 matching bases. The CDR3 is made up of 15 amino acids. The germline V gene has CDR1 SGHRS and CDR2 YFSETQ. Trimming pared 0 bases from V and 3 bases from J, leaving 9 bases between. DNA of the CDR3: TGCGCCAGCAGCTTGGCCGGACAGTCTAATGAAAAACTGTTTTTT. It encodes CASSLAGQSNEKLFF.

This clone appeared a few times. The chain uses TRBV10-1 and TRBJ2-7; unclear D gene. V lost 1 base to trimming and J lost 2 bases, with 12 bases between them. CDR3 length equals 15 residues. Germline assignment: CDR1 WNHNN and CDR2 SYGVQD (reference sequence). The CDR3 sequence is CASSELAPPAYEQYF. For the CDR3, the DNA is TGCGCCAGCAGTGAGTTGGCCCCACCGGCCTACGAGCAGTACTTC.

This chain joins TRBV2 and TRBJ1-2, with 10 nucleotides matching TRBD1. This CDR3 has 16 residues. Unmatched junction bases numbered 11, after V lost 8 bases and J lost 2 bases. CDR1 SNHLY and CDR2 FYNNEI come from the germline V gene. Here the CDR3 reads CASGTIRQGANYGYTF. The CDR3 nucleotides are TGTGCCAGCGGAACGATTAGACAGGGGGCAAACTATGGCTACACCTTC.

The CDR3 nucleotides read TGTGCCAGCAGCTTAGCCAGGGGTACCTACGAGCAGTACTTC. This encodes CASSLARGTYEQYF. V and J are TRBV13 and TRBJ2-7; tentative D call: TRBD1 (6 bases). From germline, CDR1 is PRHDT and CDR2 FYEKMQ (reference sequence). Trimming removed 1 base at V and 2 bases at J, with 9 bases between. The CDR3 totals 14 residues.

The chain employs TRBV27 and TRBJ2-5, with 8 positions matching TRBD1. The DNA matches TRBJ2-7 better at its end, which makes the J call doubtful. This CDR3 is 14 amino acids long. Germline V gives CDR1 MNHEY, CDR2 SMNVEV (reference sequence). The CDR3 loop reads CASSTGQGLYEQYF. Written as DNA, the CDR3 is TGTGCCAGCAGTACAGGACAGGGTCTCTACGAGCAGTACTTC.

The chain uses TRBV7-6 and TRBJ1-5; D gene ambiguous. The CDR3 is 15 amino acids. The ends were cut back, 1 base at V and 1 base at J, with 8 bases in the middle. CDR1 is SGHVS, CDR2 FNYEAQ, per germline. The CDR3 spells CASSLEAGSNQPQHF. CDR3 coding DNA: TGTGCCAGCAGCTTAGAGGCGGGGAGCAATCAGCCCCAGCATTTT.

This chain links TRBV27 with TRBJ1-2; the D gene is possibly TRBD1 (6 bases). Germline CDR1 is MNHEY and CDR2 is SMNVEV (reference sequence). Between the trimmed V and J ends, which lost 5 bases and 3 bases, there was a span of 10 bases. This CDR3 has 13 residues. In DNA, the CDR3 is TGTGCCAGCAGTCGGACAGATCACTATGGCTACACCTTC. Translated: CASSRTDHYGYTF.